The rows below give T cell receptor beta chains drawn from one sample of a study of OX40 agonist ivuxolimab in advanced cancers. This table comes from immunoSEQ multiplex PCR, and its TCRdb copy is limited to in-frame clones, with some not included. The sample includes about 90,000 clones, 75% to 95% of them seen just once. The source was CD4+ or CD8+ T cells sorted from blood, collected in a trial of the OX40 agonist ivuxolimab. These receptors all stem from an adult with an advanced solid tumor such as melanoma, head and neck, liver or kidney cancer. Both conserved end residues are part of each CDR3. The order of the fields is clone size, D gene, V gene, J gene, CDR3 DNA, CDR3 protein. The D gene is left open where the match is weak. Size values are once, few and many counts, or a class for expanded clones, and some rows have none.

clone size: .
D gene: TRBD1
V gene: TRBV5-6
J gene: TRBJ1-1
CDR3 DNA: TGTGCCAGCAGCTACTCCGGGACAGGGGGTTACTTGAACACTGAAGCTTTCTTT
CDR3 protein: CASSYSGTGGYLNTEAFF

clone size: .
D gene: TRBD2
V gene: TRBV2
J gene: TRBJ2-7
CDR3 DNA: TGTGCCAGCAGTGTTCGACTAGCGGCCACCTACGAGCAGTACTTC
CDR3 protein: CASSVRLAATYEQYF

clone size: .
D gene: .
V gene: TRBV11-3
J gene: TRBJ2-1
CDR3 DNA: TGTGCCAGCAGCTTTTATTCTGGGCCTTACAATGAGCAGTTCTTC
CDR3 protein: CASSFYSGPYNEQFF

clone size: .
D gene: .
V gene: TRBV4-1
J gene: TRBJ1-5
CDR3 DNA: TGCGCCAGCAGCCATTCAGGCAGGGCGGATCAGCCCCAGCATTTT
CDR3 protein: CASSHSGRADQPQHF

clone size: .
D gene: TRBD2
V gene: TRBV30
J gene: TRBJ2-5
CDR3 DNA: TGTGCCTGCCCCTGGGCGGGGGTCAAATATAAAGAGACCCAGTACTTC
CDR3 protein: CACPWAGVKYKETQYF

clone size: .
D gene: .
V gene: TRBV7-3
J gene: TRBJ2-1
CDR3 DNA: TGTGCCAGCAGCTTATCCCCTACAGGTCCACTTTACAATGAGCAGTTCTTC
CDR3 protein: CASSLSPTGPLYNEQFF

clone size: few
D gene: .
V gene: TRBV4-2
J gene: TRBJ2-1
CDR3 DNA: TGTGCCAGCAGCCAAGAAAAGGCGTACAATGAGCAGTTCTTC
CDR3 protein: CASSQEKAYNEQFF

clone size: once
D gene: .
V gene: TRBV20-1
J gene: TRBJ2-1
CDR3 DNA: TGCAGTGCTAGAGACTCGAATGAGCAGTTCTTC
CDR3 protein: CSARDSNEQFF

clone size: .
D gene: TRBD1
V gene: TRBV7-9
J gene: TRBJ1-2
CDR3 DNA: TGTGCCAGCAGCTTAGCCGACAGGGGGGATGGCTACACCTTC
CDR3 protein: CASSLADRGDGYTF

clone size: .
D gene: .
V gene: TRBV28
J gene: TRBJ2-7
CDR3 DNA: TGTGCCAGCAGTTTACTCGAAATCAGGGGTCGTCGCGAGCAGTACTTC
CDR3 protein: CASSLLEIRGRREQYF

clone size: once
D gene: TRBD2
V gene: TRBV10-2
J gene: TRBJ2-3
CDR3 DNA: TGCGCCAGCAGTGAGTCAGGGACTAGCGGCACAGATACGCAGTATTTT
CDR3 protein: CASSESGTSGTDTQYF

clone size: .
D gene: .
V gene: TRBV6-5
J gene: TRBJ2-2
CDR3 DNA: TGTGCCAGCAGTTATGATAACACCGGGGAGCTGTTTTTT
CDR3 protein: CASSYDNTGELFF

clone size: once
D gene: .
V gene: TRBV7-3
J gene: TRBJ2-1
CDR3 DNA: TGTGCCAGCAGCTTAAGGGGGCGGGCGGACTACAATGAGCAGTTCTTC
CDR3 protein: CASSLRGRADYNEQFF

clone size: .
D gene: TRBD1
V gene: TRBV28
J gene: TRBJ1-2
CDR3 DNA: TGTGCCAGCAGCAAAATCCGACAGGGGGCAGGATATGGCTACACCTTC
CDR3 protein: CASSKIRQGAGYGYTF

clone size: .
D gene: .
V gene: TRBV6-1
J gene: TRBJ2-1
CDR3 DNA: TGTGCCAGCAGTGATCTCAGTGAACAGTTCTTC
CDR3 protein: CASSDLSEQFF

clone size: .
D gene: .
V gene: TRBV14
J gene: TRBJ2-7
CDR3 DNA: TGTGCCAGCAGCTACCGGGACGGGACCTACGAGCAGTACTTC
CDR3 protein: CASSYRDGTYEQYF

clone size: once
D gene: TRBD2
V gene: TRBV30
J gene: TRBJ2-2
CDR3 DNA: TGTGCCTGGAGTTCATCCGGGACTAGCGGGTTTACCGGGGAGCTGTTTTTT
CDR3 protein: CAWSSSGTSGFTGELFF

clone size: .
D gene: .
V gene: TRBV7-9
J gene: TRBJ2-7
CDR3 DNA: TGTGCCAGCAGCACCCTCGGGGGCTATGAGCAGTACTTC
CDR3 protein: CASSTLGGYEQYF

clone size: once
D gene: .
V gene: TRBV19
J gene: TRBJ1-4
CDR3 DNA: TGTGCCAGCAATAACGCCGGGACGGCTAATGAAAAACTGTTTTTT
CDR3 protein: CASNNAGTANEKLFF

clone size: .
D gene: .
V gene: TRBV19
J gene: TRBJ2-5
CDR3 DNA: TGTGCCAGTAGTGCCTACCGGTCTAGCATTGAGACCCAGTACTTC
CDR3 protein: CASSAYRSSIETQYF

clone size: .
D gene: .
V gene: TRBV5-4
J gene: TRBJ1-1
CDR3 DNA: TGTGCCAGCAGCTTGGAGGTCAGCCTCACTGAAGCTTTCTTT
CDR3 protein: CASSLEVSLTEAFF

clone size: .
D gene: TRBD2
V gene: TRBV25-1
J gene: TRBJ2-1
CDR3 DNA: TGTGCCAGCAGTGGACCTAGCGGGAGTATCTACAATGAGCAGTTCTTC
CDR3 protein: CASSGPSGSIYNEQFF

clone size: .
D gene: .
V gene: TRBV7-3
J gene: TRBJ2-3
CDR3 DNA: TGTGCCAGCAGCTTAATGGGACTCACAGATACGCAGTATTTT
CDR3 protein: CASSLMGLTDTQYF

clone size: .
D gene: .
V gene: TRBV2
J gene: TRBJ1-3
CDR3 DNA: TGTGCCAGCAATGGACAGTTTGGAAACACCATATATTTT
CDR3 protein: CASNGQFGNTIYF

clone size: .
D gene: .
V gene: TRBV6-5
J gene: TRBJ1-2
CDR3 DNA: TGTGCCAGCATTACCCCAGGGGCGGGCTATGGCTACACCTTC
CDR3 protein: CASITPGAGYGYTF

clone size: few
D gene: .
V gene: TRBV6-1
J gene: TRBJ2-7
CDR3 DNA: TGTGCCAGCAGTGACCTCCTAGACTACGAGCAGTACTTC
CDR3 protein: CASSDLLDYEQYF

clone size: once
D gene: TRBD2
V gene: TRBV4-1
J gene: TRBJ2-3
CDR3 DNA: TGCGCCAGCAGCCAGCTAGCGGCAACCACAGATACGCAGTATTTT
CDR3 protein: CASSQLAATTDTQYF

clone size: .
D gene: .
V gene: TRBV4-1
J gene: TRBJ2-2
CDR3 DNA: TGCGCCAGCAGCCAAGTATGGGGGAAGGGCGGGGAGCTGTTTTTT
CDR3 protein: CASSQVWGKGGELFF

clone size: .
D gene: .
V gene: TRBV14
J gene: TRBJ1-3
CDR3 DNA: TGCCGGACAGCAAAGGGAAACACCATATATTTT
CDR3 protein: CRTAKGNTIYF

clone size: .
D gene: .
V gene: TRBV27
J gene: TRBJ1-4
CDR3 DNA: TGTGCCAGCAGTTTATACAGGGCAACTAATGAAAAACTGTTTTTT
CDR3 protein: CASSLYRATNEKLFF

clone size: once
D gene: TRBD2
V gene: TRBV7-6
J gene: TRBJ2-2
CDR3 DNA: TGTGCCAGCAGCCCCCGTCGCGGGAGCACCGGGGAGCTGTTTTTT
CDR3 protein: CASSPRRGSTGELFF

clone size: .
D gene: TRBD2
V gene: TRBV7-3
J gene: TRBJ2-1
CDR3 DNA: TGTGCCAGCAGCCTTGAGGGACTAGCGAGATACAATGAGCAGTTCTTC
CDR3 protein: CASSLEGLARYNEQFF

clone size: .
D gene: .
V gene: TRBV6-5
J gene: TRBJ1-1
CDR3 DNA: TGTGCCAGCAGTTACTCCCGGGACAAGGACACTGAAGCTTTCTTT
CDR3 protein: CASSYSRDKDTEAFF

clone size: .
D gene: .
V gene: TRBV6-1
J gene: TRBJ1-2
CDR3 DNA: TGTGCCAGCAGTGCGGGCCTTAAGGTACGGAACTATGGCTACACCTTC
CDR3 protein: CASSAGLKVRNYGYTF

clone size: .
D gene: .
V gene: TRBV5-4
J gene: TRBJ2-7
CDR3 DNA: TGTGCCAGCAGCTGGAGCCGGTCCTACGAGCAGTACTTC
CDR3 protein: CASSWSRSYEQYF

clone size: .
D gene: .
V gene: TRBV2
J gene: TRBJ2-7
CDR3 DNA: TGTGCCAGCACGGAACTTCCGTACGAGCAGTACTTC
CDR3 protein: CASTELPYEQYF

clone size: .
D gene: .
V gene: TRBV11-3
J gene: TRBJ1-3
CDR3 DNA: TGTGCCAGCAGCCTAGGCCCTCGACAGCTCTCTGGAAACACCATATATTTT
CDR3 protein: CASSLGPRQLSGNTIYF

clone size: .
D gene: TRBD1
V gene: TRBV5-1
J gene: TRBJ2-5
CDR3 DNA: TGCGCCAGCAGCTTTTGGACAGGGGGCCAAGAGACCCAGTACTTC
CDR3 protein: CASSFWTGGQETQYF